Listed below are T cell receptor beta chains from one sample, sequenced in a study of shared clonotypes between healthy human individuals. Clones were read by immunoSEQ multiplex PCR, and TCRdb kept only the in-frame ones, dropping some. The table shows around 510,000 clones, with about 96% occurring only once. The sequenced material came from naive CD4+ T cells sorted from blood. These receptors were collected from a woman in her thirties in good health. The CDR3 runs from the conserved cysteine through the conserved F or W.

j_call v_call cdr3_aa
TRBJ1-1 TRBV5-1 CASSLSVNQNTEAFF
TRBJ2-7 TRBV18 CASSLSGTGSYEQYF
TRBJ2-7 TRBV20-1 CSARVAGEQYF
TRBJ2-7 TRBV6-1 CASTGQGNTYEQYF
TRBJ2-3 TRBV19 CASSAGPDTQYF
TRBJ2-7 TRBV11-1 CASSYTKGTPAYEQYF
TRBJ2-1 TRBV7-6 CASSSVSRGNEQFF
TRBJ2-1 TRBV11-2 CASRFFGRSYNEQFF
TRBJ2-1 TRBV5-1 CASSRPSGVYNEQFF
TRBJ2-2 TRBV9 CASSRSGEREGRRTGELFF
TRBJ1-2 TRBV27 CASSADRANYGYTF
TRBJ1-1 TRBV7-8 CASSLAPGTEAFF
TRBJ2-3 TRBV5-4 CASSPSSARSDTQYF
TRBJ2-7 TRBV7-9 CASNPGAGVTEQYF
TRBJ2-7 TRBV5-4 CASSLFAAGASYEQYF